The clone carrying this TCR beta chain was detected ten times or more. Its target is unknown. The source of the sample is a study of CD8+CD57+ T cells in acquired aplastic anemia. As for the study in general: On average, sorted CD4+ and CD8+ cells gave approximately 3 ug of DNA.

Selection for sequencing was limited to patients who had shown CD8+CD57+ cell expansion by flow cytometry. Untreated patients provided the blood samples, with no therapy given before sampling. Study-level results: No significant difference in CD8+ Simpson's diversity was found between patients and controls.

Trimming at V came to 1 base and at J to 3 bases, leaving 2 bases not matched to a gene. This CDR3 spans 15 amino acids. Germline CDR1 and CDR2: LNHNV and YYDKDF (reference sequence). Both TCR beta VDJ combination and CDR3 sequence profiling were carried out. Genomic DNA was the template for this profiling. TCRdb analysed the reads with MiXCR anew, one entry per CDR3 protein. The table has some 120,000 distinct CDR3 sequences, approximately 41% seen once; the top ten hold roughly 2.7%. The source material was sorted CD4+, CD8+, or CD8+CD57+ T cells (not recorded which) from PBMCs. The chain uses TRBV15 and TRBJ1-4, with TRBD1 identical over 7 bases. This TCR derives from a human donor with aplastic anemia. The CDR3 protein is CATSRVGTANEKLFF. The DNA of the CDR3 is TGTGCCACCAGCAGAGTGGGGACAGCTAATGAAAAACTGTTTTTT.